These 14 T cell receptor beta chains were all obtained from the same sample, sequenced in a study of blood T cell repertoires in COVID-19. Sequenced by immunoSEQ multiplex PCR; TCRdb stores in-frame clones only, minus some. The sample lists around 350,000 clones, approximately 86% seen once, with around 2.9% in the top ten. Sequenced: peripheral blood. The receptors were gathered from a human donor in a cohort sampled during active COVID-19.

This chain joins TRBV24-1 and TRBJ2-3; D unresolved. The CDR3 loop spans 14 amino acids. Trimming took off 4 bases at V and 1 base at J, with 8 bases between the two ends. Germline CDR1 KGHDR, CDR2 SFDVKD. Written as DNA, the CDR3 is TGTGCCACCAGTGACCCCAGCGGCACAGATACGCAGTATTTT. Amino acid sequence: CATSDPSGTDTQYF.

The chain recombines TRBV5-1 with TRBJ2-3, with D perhaps matching TRBD2 (5 bases). V lost 2 bases, J lost 5 bases, and 18 bases lay in between. This CDR3 is 16 amino acids long. Per germline, CDR1 SGHRS and CDR2 YFSETQ. DNA of the CDR3: TGCGCCAGCAGCTTACGAGGGAGCAGAGTTGTAGATACGCAGTATTTT. Residues: CASSLRGSRVVDTQYF. Looking up the rest from reference TRBV5-1 and TRBJ2-3 gives the full variable domain: KAGVTQTPRYLIKTRGQQVTLSCSPISGHRSVSWYQQTPGQGLQFLFEYFSETQRNKGNFPGRFSGRQFSNSRSEMNVSTLELGDSALYLCASSLRGSRVVDTQYFGPGTRLTVL.

V gene TRBV2 combines with J gene TRBJ1-6; no firm D call. CDR1 and CDR2 from the germline V gene are SNHLY and FYNNEI. The CDR3 totals 20 residues. Trimming shortened V by 0 bases and J by 0 bases, and 18 bases separated the two germline ends. The CDR3 DNA sequence: TGTGCCAGCAGTGAAGCGCTGGCGGGCAGTTTGAGCTCCTATAATTCACCCCTCCACTTT. Its translation: CASSEALAGSLSSYNSPLHF.

The chain uses TRBV6-5 and TRBJ2-7, with a tentative D call TRBD1 (6 bases). Trimming took off 0 bases at V and 7 bases at J, with 13 bases between the two ends. The germline gives CDR1 MNHEY, CDR2 SVGAGI. The CDR3 is 14 residues long. The DNA for the CDR3 is TGTGCCAGCAGTTACTCGACAGGTCTTAGGGAGCAGTACTTC. It is translated as CASSYSTGLREQYF.

The gene calls are TRBV11-2 and TRBJ2-2, with D perhaps TRBD1 (7 bases). The V gene's germline CDR1 is SGHAT and CDR2 FQNNGV. The CDR3 sequence is 13 residues long. Trimming stripped 8 bases from V and 7 bases from J, with 14 bases between. CDR3 amino acids: CASAGQSVGELFF. CDR3 sequence (DNA): TGTGCCAGCGCGGGACAGTCGGTCGGGGAGCTGTTTTTT.

This rearrangement joins TRBV7-2 to TRBJ2-7; 13 bases agree with TRBD2. V lost 1 base, J lost 0 bases, and 3 bases stayed unmatched. The CDR3 covers 17 residues. Germline V gene data show CDR1 as SGHTA and CDR2 as FQGNSA. CDR3 nucleotide sequence: TGTGCCAGCAGCTTAGGGACTAGCGGGGGCCTCTCCTACGAGCAGTACTTC. It yields the protein CASSLGTSGGLSYEQYF.

V usage is TRBV5-5 and J usage is TRBJ2-7; 7 nucleotides agree with TRBD1. The length of the CDR3 is 13 residues. The germline gives CDR1 SGHKS, CDR2 YYEKEE (reference sequence). V dropped 1 base and J dropped 5; count of bases not matched to a gene: 3. The CDR3 protein is CASSLTGVHEQYF. The CDR3, as DNA: TGTGCCAGCAGCTTGACAGGGGTCCACGAGCAGTACTTC.

This chain links TRBV7-8 with TRBJ2-5; 8 bases match TRBD1. Germline V lookup: CDR1 SGHVS, CDR2 FQNEAQ. The CDR3 runs 16 residues. V shed 4 bases, J shed 0 bases, and the junction held 7 bases outside the gene matches. The CDR3 DNA reads as TGTGCCAGCAGCTCAACTCGACAGGGGTACCAAGAGACCCAGTACTTC. Its translation: CASSSTRQGYQETQYF.

The gene calls are TRBV28 and TRBJ2-1, with 12 bases identical to TRBD1. V shed 5 bases, J shed 8 bases, and the junction held 7 bases outside the gene matches. There are 15 residues in the CDR3. The V gene's germline CDR1 is MDHEN and CDR2 SYDVKM. The CDR3 coding sequence is TGTGCCAGCAGTCGGGACAGGGGGCGGATGTATGAGCAGTTCTTC. It translates to CASSRDRGRMYEQFF.

There are a few counts of this clone. The J gene is TRBJ1-1, the V gene TRBV12-3 or TRBV12-4; 8 bases fit TRBD1. V trimming: 7 bases; J trimming: 6 bases; junction bases outside the gene matches: 7. The CDR3 has 13 amino acids. CDR3 nucleotide sequence: TGTGCCAGCATCCTCGACAGGGGCTCTGAAGCTTTCTTT. Translation gives CASILDRGSEAFF.

This clone was recorded at least ten times. The chain recombines TRBV6-4 with TRBJ2-1, with a tentative D call TRBD2 (6 bases). Trimming cost V 3 bases and J 4 bases, with 10 bases left between them. This CDR3 is 14 amino acids long. Per the germline V gene, CDR1 is MRHNA and CDR2 is SNTAGT. For the CDR3, the DNA is TGTGCCAGCAGTGAGGGGGGTTCGTACAATGAGCAGTTCTTC. It translates to CASSEGGSYNEQFF.

CDR3 nucleotide sequence: TGTGCCTGGAGTATTACAGCAGATTACACTGAAGCTTTCTTT. Its protein product is CAWSITADYTEAFF. The V and J genes are TRBV30 and TRBJ1-1; D call uncertain. The CDR3 is made up of 14 amino acids. The germline V gene has CDR1 GTSNPN and CDR2 SVGIG (reference sequence). V lost 2 bases, J lost 3 bases, and 13 bases lay in between.

This sequence joins TRBV11-2 and TRBJ2-7; D is uncertain. V dropped 3 bases and J dropped 0 bases, with 9 bases sitting between them. This CDR3 spans 14 amino acids. Germline V CDR1 and CDR2: SGHAT, FQNNGV. CDR3 in amino acids: CASSFSPSSYEQYF. In DNA form, the CDR3 reads TGTGCCAGCAGCTTTAGCCCGAGCTCCTACGAGCAGTACTTC.

The chain joins TRBV7-9 to TRBJ2-5; the D gene is possibly TRBD1 (5 bases). From germline, CDR1 is SEHNR and CDR2 FQNEAQ (reference sequence). There are 17 residues in the CDR3. The V and J ends lost 1 base and 2 bases respectively, with 17 bases between them. Here the CDR3 DNA reads TGTGCCAGCAGCTTAGAGGGCCAGGGAACCTGGCAAGAGACCCAGTACTTC. Its protein is CASSLEGQGTWQETQYF.